The source of this T cell receptor (beta chain) is a study of cytomegalovirus exposure and HLA in healthy donors. Use of 60 Vbeta and 13 Jbeta primers characterized the PCR. Profiling relied on immunoSEQ multiplex PCR, and the TCRdb table lists in-frame clones only, not all of them. The sample lists about 190,000 clones, roughly three quarters seen once, with approximately 1.5% in the top ten. V was clipped by 6 bases and J by 1 base, with 10 bases between them. This CDR3 has 15 amino acids. CDR1 is SNHLY and CDR2 is FYNNEI in the germline V gene. Worth noting for this clone: Its antigen is not identified.

Study results and limitations: Immune exposure data for these donors was limited to CMV serostatus.

This clonotype was obtained from a young woman in good health and CMV-seronegative. Sequences were obtained from PBMCs. The V call is TRBV2, the J call TRBJ2-6; maybe TRBD1 (5 bases). CDR3 region: CASSVSGSGANVLTF. The CDR3 bases are TGTGCCAGCAGCGTCTCAGGGTCTGGGGCCAACGTCCTGACTTTC.